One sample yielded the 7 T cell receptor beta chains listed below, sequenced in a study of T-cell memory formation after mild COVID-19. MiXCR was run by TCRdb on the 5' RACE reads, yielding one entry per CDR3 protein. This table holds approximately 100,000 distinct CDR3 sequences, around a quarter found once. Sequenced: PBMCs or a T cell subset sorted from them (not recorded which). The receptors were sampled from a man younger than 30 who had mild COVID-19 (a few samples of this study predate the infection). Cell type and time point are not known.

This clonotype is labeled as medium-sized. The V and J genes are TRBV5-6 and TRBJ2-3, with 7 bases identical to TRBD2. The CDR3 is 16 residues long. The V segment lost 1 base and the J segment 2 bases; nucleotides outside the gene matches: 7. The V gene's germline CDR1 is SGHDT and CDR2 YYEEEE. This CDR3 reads CASSLYKRGLTDTQYF. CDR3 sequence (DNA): TGTGCCAGCAGCTTGTATAAGCGGGGACTCACAGATACGCAGTATTTT. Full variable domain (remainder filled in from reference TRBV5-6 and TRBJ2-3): DAGVTQSPTHLIKTRGQQVTLRCSPKSGHDTVSWYQQALGQGPQFIFQYYEEEERQRGNFPDRFSGHQFPNYSSELNVNALLLGDSALYLCASSLYKRGLTDTQYFGPGTRLTVL.

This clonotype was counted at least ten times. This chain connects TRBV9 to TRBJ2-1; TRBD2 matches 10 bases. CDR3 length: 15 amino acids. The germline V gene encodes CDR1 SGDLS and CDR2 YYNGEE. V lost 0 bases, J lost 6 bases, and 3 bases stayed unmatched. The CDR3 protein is CASSVASGGLNEQFF. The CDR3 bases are TGTGCCAGCAGCGTAGCTAGCGGGGGCCTCAATGAGCAGTTCTTC.

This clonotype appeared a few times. CDR3 in amino acids: CASSLTGNSNQPQHF. Here the CDR3 DNA reads TGCGCCAGCAGCTTGACAGGGAATAGCAATCAGCCCCAGCATTTT. The V gene is TRBV5-1, the J gene TRBJ1-5; a possible D gene is TRBD1 (6 bases). Trimming stripped 1 base from V and 0 bases from J, with 8 bases between. This CDR3 comprises 15 residues. CDR1 SGHRS and CDR2 YFSETQ come from the germline V gene.

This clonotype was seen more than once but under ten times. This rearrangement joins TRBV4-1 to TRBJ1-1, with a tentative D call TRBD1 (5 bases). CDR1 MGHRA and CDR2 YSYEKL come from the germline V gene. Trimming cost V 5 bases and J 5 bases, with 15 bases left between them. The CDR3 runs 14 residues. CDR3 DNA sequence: TGCGCCAGCAGCGTCAGGGTTTCGGTTACTGAAGCTTTCTTT. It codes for CASSVRVSVTEAFF.

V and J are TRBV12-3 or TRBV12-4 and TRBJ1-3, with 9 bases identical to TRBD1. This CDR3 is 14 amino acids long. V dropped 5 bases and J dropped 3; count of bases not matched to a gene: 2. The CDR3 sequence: CASSRTGDGNTIYF. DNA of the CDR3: TGTGCCAGCAGTCGGACAGGGGATGGAAACACCATATATTTT.

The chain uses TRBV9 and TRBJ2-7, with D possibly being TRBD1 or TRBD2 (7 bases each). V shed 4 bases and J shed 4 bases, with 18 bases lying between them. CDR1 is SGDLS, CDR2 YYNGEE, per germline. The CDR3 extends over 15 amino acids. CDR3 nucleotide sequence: TGTGCCAGCAGCCCTTCGGGCAGGGGGGGTTACGAGCAGTACTTC. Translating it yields CASSPSGRGGYEQYF.

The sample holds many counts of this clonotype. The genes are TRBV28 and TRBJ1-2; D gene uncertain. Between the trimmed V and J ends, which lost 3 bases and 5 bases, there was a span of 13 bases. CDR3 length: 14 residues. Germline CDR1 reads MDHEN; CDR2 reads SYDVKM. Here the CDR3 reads CASSFPTPTYGYTF. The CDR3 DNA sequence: TGTGCCAGCAGTTTTCCCACCCCCACTTATGGCTACACCTTC.